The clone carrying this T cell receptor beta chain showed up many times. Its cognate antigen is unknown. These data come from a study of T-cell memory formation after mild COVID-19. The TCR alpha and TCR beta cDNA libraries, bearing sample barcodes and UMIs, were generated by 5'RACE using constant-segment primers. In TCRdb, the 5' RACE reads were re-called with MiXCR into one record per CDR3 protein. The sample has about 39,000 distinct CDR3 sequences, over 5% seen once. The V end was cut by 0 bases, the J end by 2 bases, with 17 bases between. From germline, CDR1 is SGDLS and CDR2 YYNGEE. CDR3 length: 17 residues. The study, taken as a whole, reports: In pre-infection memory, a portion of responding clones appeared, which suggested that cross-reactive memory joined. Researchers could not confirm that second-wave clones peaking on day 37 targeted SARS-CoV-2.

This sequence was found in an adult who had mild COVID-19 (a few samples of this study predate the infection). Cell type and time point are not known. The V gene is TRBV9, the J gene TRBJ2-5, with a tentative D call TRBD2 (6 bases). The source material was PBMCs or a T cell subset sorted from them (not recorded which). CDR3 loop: CASSVDIGGTTQETQYF. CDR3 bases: TGTGCCAGCAGCGTAGATATTGGCGGGACGACTCAAGAGACCCAGTACTTC.